This section outlines one T cell receptor (beta chain) sequence together with its context. Its antigen remains undetermined. The record has no base qualities; no much larger clone is one base away. Library creation used 5' RACE. Sequencer: Illumina HiSeq 2500. A second PCR of about 7 to 12 cycles was run with a J-beta primer mix and a sample-barcoded 5' primer. A template-switch 5' adaptor carrying 12 random nucleotides introduced a unique molecular identifier onto each TCR beta cDNA molecule. At least 2.5 million CDR3-containing paired-end reads were obtained from each sample. The Mint cDNA synthesis kit, primed by a TRBC-specific oligonucleotide, was used to synthesize first-strand cDNA from all RNA. After uracil-DNA glycosylase treatment, a first 18-cycle PCR used universal primers M1SS and BC2_uni_R on all cDNA. The published analysis was carried out like this. Normalization of each sample was performed by random selection of 1 million high-quality reads, each carrying a distinct molecular identifier. Reads sharing molecular identifiers were discarded rather than binned into consensus sequences. CDR3 identification, clonotype clustering and error correction used MiTCR with a Q25 quality threshold and the strictest error-elimination algorithm. A nonparametric unseen species model with Euler transformation was used to estimate lower-bound total TCR beta diversity. TCRdb ran its own pipeline on the public reads, namely fastp trimming at Q25 and MiXCR clone calling, and kept in-frame beta chains. Identical CDR3 proteins give one entry, which carries the most common genes and DNA. For this entry, the V and J calls and clone size follow TCRdb and not the study's own pipeline. A total of 1 million to 1.2 million distinct CDR3 sequences appear in this sample, less than 45% of them only once. The ten largest clones add up to around 13% of the sample.

The entry originates in a study of blood T cells in healthy people across ages (dated by TCRdb to the mid-2010s). In terms of the full investigation: Template switching captured roughly one uniquely barcoded TCR beta cDNA molecule per two T cells in model experiments. The study measured age-related changes in TCR beta repertoire diversity using deep sequencing normalized with unique cDNA molecular identifiers. Donors were grouped into four age groups: young (average about 15 years), middle-aged (39), aged (approximately 58) and long-lived (around 80). To avoid experimental bias, donors of different ages were randomly spread across the sequencing lanes. Two additional independent replicas of 1 million unique cDNA reads from the same blood draw were analyzed for two donors (one aged 18 to 29 and one aged 80 or older).

The donors were some 36 Caucasian individuals from Russia, aged roughly 6 to 100 years, who were systemically healthy. Ten milliliters of peripheral blood were collected from each donor into EDTA-treated Vacutainer tubes. Ficoll-Paque density-gradient centrifugation was used to isolate PBMCs, with at least 6.5 million per sample. Trizol reagent was used to extract total RNA from the PBMCs, yielding at least 5 micrograms per sample. For every donor, flow cytometry on a PBMC aliquot measured the percentage of naive CD45RAhigh/CD27high T cells. V trim: 6 bases; J trim: 4 bases; unmatched bases: 5. Including the terminal cysteine and phenylalanine, the CDR3 comprises 14 residues. Only the CDR3 DNA is retained, 42 bases long and in frame from the first base. Looking up the germline V gene yields CDR1 SNHLY and CDR2 FYNNEI. The investigation overall reported the following: The CMV infection status of donors was not known, potentially confounding age-related changes in expanded clonotypes. Bulk unsorted PBMC profiling prevented conclusive comparison of naive and antigen-experienced compartments. The percentage of naive T cells measured by flow cytometry correlated strongly with observed TCR beta diversity. As age increased, observed TCR beta diversity per million T cells dropped in a roughly linear way, and a significant reduction was already evident by age about 40. Compared with the aged group, the long-lived group had more naive CD4+ T cells, fewer expanded clones and increased TCR diversity, a pattern suggesting age selection. Estimates of total diversity based on one million sequenced T cells were considered lower bounds and underestimates.

Sequencing used blood. This clonotype was sampled from a man aged 18 to 30 in good health. Rearrangement joined TRBV2 to TRBJ1-5; 8 bases in the junction line up with TRBD1. The DNA sequence reads TGTGCCAGCAGGGAGGACAGGGTAAATCAGCCCCAGCATTTT. This translates into CASREDRVNQPQHF.